Included here is one T cell receptor beta chain sequence, with context. Its specificity is unknown. This sample also contains other DNA sequences that code for the same CDR3. The entry originates in a study of shared clonotypes between healthy human individuals. Partitioning of CD4+ cells yielded a CD45RA+ naive subset and a CD45RA-negative memory subset. Genomic DNA of each subset was evenly split across several immunoSEQ plates. Sequencing was performed with immunoSEQ multiplex PCR; in TCRdb, only in-frame clones are kept and a portion is missing. In the table there are about 980,000 clones, over 75% of which are singletons. Notes on the study in general: Of the naive CD4 clonotypes, roughly 5% were shared across several donors. Clonotypes shared by all four sorted-subset donors had higher generation probabilities than non-shared clonotypes.

The sequence was obtained from a young man in good health. The specimen was memory CD4+ T cells sorted from blood. The sample's subset: CD45RA-negative fraction.

The CDR3 region has the DNA TGTGCCAGCAGCTTCGGAATGAACACTGAAGCTTTCTTT. Translated: CASSFGMNTEAFF. V usage is TRBV7-2 and J usage is TRBJ1-1; D gene unclear. The length of the CDR3 is 13 residues. Germline V gene lookup returns CDR1 SGHTA and CDR2 FQGNSA. V lost 3 bases and J lost 0, with 5 bases in between. The whole variable domain, remainder taken from reference TRBV7-2 and TRBJ1-1, is GAGVSQSPSNKVTEKGKDVELRCDPISGHTALYWYRQSLGQGLEFLIYFQGNSAPDKSGLPSDRFSAERTGGSVSTLTIQRTQQEDSAVYLCASSFGMNTEAFFGQGTRLTVV.